This entry lists 19 T cell receptor beta chains sequenced from one sample in a study of shared clonotypes between healthy human individuals. CD8 cells classed as naive were CD45RO-negative and positively selected for CCR7, excluding terminally differentiated effector memory CD45RA+ cells. Measured with immunoSEQ multiplex PCR; TCRdb has only the in-frame clones, and not every one. The sample lists under 1 million clones; 95% to 97% were seen once. What was sequenced was naive CD8+ T cells sorted from blood. These TCRs come from a man younger than 40 in good health.

The sample holds one count of this clone. The chain is built from TRBV9 and TRBJ2-1; unclear D gene. CDR3 length: 15 residues. Trimming took off 4 bases at V and 0 bases at J, with 11 bases between the two ends. In germline, CDR1 is SGDLS, CDR2 YYNGEE. The CDR3 region is CASSPISSSYNEQFF. The CDR3 nucleotides are TGTGCCAGCAGCCCCATCTCCAGCTCCTACAATGAGCAGTTCTTC. Full variable domain (outside the CDR3, taken from reference TRBV9 and TRBJ2-1): DSGVTQTPKHLITATGQRVTLRCSPRSGDLSVYWYQQSLDQGLQFLIQYYNGEERAKGNILERFSAQQFPDLHSELNLSSLELGDSALYFCASSPISSSYNEQFFGPGTRLTVL.

The chain uses TRBV7-9 and TRBJ2-1; 10 bases are a match to TRBD1. This CDR3 contains 15 residues. Germline trimming cut 4 bases from V and 7 bases from J; bases unmatched to any gene: 7. The germline gives CDR1 SEHNR, CDR2 FQNEAQ (reference sequence). The CDR3 is CASSSSRTGGNEQFF. For the CDR3, the DNA is TGTGCCAGCAGCTCCTCCAGGACAGGGGGTAATGAGCAGTTCTTC.

As DNA, the CDR3 is TGCGCCAGCAGCCAAGATCATGGGCGCGGGAGGGTAAGCGAGCAGTACTTC. Encoded protein: CASSQDHGRGRVSEQYF. The V and J genes are TRBV4-1 and TRBJ2-7; 9 bases match TRBD2. The CDR3 is made up of 17 amino acids. CDR1 is MGHRA, CDR2 YSYEKL, per germline. The V and J ends lost 0 bases and 6 bases, in that order; junction bases with no gene match: 12.

In the case of this clone: The sample contains more than one DNA sequence encoding this CDR3. The J gene is TRBJ2-7, the V gene TRBV7-9; D unresolved. V lost 4 bases and J lost 0, with 7 bases in between. The CDR3 loop spans 13 amino acids. The V gene's germline CDR1 is SEHNR and CDR2 FQNEAQ (reference sequence). CDR3 nucleotides: TGTGCCAGCAGCTCCCCCAGCTCCTACGAGCAGTACTTC. Encoded protein: CASSSPSSYEQYF. The full variable domain, its missing parts supplied by reference TRBV7-9 and TRBJ2-7, is DTGVSQNPRHKITKRGQNVTFRCDPISEHNRLYWYRQTLGQGPEFLTYFQNEAQLEKSRLLSDRFSAERPKGSFSTLEIQRTEQGDSAMYLCASSSPSSYEQYFGPGTRLTVT.

V usage is TRBV7-9 and J usage is TRBJ2-1; 9 bases map to TRBD2. The CDR3 extends over 15 amino acids. Germline CDR1 SEHNR, CDR2 FQNEAQ (reference sequence). J was trimmed by 1 base and V by 3 bases; bases with no gene match: 1. This CDR3 reads CASSFGLASYNEQFF. Here the CDR3 DNA reads TGTGCCAGCAGCTTCGGACTAGCGTCCTACAATGAGCAGTTCTTC.

As for this clone: Other DNA sequences in this sample translate to the same CDR3. V and J are TRBV27 and TRBJ2-6; D is undetermined. The CDR3 length is 15 residues. V lost 5 bases to trimming and J lost 1 base, with 9 bases between them. Germline lookup yields CDR1 MNHEY and CDR2 SMNVEV (reference sequence). The CDR3 bases are TGTGCCAGCAGTCCCGACTTTTCTGGGGCCAACGTCCTGACTTTC. Residues: CASSPDFSGANVLTF.

The gene calls are TRBV2 and TRBJ1-1; a weak D match, TRBD1 (5 bases). Trimming left V 11 bases short and J 4 bases short, with 11 bases between. This CDR3 region has 11 residues. CDR1 and CDR2 from the germline V gene are SNHLY and FYNNEI. The CDR3 is CAFGGSTEAFF. The CDR3 DNA is TGTGCCTTTGGGGGAAGCACTGAAGCTTTCTTT. Combining the CDR3 with reference TRBV2 and TRBJ1-1 gives the whole variable domain EPEVTQTPSHQVTQMGQEVILRCVPISNHLYFYWYRQILGQKVEFLVSFYNNEISEKSEIFDDQFSVERPDGSNFTLKIRSTKLEDSAMYFCAFGGSTEAFFGQGTRLTVV.

This chain joins TRBV27 and TRBJ1-2; perhaps TRBD1 as D (5 bases). Trimming removed 3 bases from V and 6 bases from J, with 11 bases in between. In germline, CDR1 is MNHEY, CDR2 SMNVEV (reference sequence). CDR3 size: 13 residues. In nucleotides, the CDR3 is TGTGCCAGCAGTTTCTCCAGGGAGAATGGCTACACCTTC. This encodes CASSFSRENGYTF.

The J gene is TRBJ2-5, the V gene TRBV4-2; D ambiguous. Trimming pared 3 bases from V and 5 bases from J, leaving 10 bases between. The CDR3 has 13 residues. Looked up from germline, CDR1 is LGHNA and CDR2 is YNFKEQ. The chain's CDR3 is CASSQIAGETQYF. CDR3 nucleotides: TGTGCCAGCAGCCAGATTGCCGGGGAGACCCAGTACTTC.

V is TRBV28 and J is TRBJ1-4, with TRBD1 matching over 7 bases. Germline CDR1 and CDR2: MDHEN and SYDVKM. The CDR3 is 14 amino acids. Trimming cost V 5 bases and J 8 bases; bases outside gene matches: 8. The CDR3 reads CASSGTARREKLFF. The CDR3, as DNA: TGTGCCAGCAGTGGGACAGCCAGGAGAGAAAAACTGTTTTTT.

Of note for this clone: Other DNA sequences within the sample encode an identical CDR3. The chain couples TRBV7-9 to TRBJ2-7; no definite D call. Germline CDR1 SEHNR, CDR2 FQNEAQ (reference sequence). This CDR3 has 10 residues. V was shortened by 5 bases and J by 4 bases, with 3 bases between the two germline ends. CDR3 sequence reads: CASSPYEQYF. The CDR3 coding sequence is TGTGCCAGCAGCCCTTACGAGCAGTACTTC. Combining the CDR3 with reference TRBV7-9 and TRBJ2-7 gives the whole variable domain DTGVSQNPRHKITKRGQNVTFRCDPISEHNRLYWYRQTLGQGPEFLTYFQNEAQLEKSRLLSDRFSAERPKGSFSTLEIQRTEQGDSAMYLCASSPYEQYFGPGTRLTVT.

V and J are TRBV7-9 and TRBJ2-7, with 7 bases identical to TRBD1. V shed 1 base, J shed 3 bases, and the junction held 0 bases outside the gene matches. The CDR3 sequence is 13 residues long. The germline gives CDR1 SEHNR, CDR2 FQNEAQ (reference sequence). CDR3 nucleotides: TGTGCCAGCAGCTTAGGGGACAGCTACGAGCAGTACTTC. It translates to CASSLGDSYEQYF.

This clone was observed a handful of times. The same CDR3 can be traced to other DNA sequences in this sample. The gene calls are TRBV6-5 and TRBJ2-7; unclear D gene. Trimming left V 0 bases short and J 0 bases short, with 3 bases between. The length of the CDR3 is 13 residues. Looked up from germline, CDR1 is MNHEY and CDR2 is SVGAGI. The CDR3 region has the DNA TGTGCCAGCAGTTACTCGATCTCCTACGAGCAGTACTTC. Translated: CASSYSISYEQYF.

The rearrangement uses TRBV9 and TRBJ2-1; D gene ambiguous. Deletions cut 3 bases from V and 11 bases from J, with 6 bases between. Germline CDR1 is SGDLS and CDR2 is YYNGEE. This CDR3 has 10 residues. The DNA for the CDR3 is TGTGCCAGCAGCGGCAGTAAGCAGTTCTTC. Its protein is CASSGSKQFF.

This sequence joins TRBV27 and TRBJ2-7; no firm D call. This CDR3 spans 14 amino acids. Germline V lookup: CDR1 MNHEY, CDR2 SMNVEV (reference sequence). The V end lost 0 bases, the J end lost 0 bases, and 6 bases lay between the germline ends. In nucleotides, the CDR3 is TGTGCCAGCAGTTTATCACAGAGCTCCTACGAGCAGTACTTC. This sequence encodes CASSLSQSSYEQYF.

The rearrangement uses TRBV6-5 and TRBJ2-1; 13 bases are a match to TRBD2. The CDR3 covers 15 residues. Germline V gene data show CDR1 as MNHEY and CDR2 as SVGAGI. V lost 6 bases and J lost 6; bases outside the gene matches: 5. The CDR3 protein is CASSLLAGGGNEQFF. DNA of the CDR3: TGTGCCAGCAGCCTACTAGCGGGAGGGGGCAATGAGCAGTTCTTC.

CDR3: CASSPSWGGTSRYEQYF. Here the CDR3 DNA reads TGTGCCAGCAGCCCTAGTTGGGGGGGGACTAGTCGGTACGAGCAGTACTTC. This chain links TRBV7-9 with TRBJ2-7; 8 bases are a match to TRBD2. There are 17 residues in the CDR3. V lost 5 bases to trimming and J lost 4 bases; unmatched junction nucleotides: 16. Germline V gives CDR1 SEHNR, CDR2 FQNEAQ (reference sequence).

The CDR3 is CASRPSRGPGQPQHF. DNA of the CDR3: TGTGCCAGCAGGCCCTCCAGGGGGCCGGGACAGCCCCAGCATTTT. This rearrangement joins TRBV6-1 to TRBJ1-5; 8 bases agree with TRBD1. Germline lookup yields CDR1 MNHNS and CDR2 SASEGT. The CDR3 has 15 amino acids. With V trimmed by 6 bases and J by 7 bases, 11 bases remained unmatched.

The chain recombines TRBV7-9 with TRBJ2-7; 11 bases align to TRBD2. CDR1 and CDR2 (germline): SEHNR, FQNEAQ (reference sequence). V dropped 3 bases and J dropped 5; count of bases not matched to a gene: 6. This CDR3 is built from 15 residues. The chain's CDR3 is CASSFSGRAGHEQYF. CDR3 DNA: TGTGCCAGCAGCTTTAGCGGGAGGGCCGGCCACGAGCAGTACTTC.